The 12 T cell receptor beta chains below were found in one sample sequenced in a study of beta chain features in type 1 diabetes. Study-level findings and limits: Shortening that was moderate but significant affected the TCRB CDR3s of Type 1 diabetes patients in all four CD4+ subsets.

Investigators reverse transcribed all isolated RNA, so they sequenced expressed TCRB transcripts. Assay: immunoSEQ multiplex PCR; the TCRdb copy retains only in-frame clones and omits some. The table shows over 600,000 clones, with around 12% occurring only once. These receptors have no identified antigens. Input material: naive CD4+ T cells from blood. The receptors derive from a man aged 25-40 years with type 1 diabetes.

This clone showed up just a few times. V is TRBV5-1 and J is TRBJ2-1; 12 bases line up with TRBD2. V was clipped by 4 bases and J by 0 bases; unmatched bases: 8. CDR1 and CDR2 from the germline V gene are SGHRS and YFSETQ. The CDR3 is made up of 18 amino acids. The CDR3 protein is CASSRGTSGPPSYNEQFF. CDR3 coding DNA: TGCGCCAGCAGCCGTGGGACTAGCGGGCCGCCCTCCTACAATGAGCAGTTCTTC.

With respect to this clone: Other DNA sequences of this sample code for an identical CDR3. This chain joins TRBV6-6 and TRBJ2-7, with 8 bases matching TRBD1. With V trimmed by 6 bases and J by 3 bases, 1 base remained unmatched. The CDR3 sequence is 12 residues long. CDR1 MNHNY and CDR2 SVGAGI come from the germline V gene (reference sequence). The CDR3 DNA sequence: TGTGCCAGCAGCGGACAGGGCTACGAGCAGTACTTC. Its protein product is CASSGQGYEQYF.

This clone was seen a few times. The chain uses TRBV7-8 and TRBJ2-7; 8 bases agree with TRBD1. Trimming removed 0 bases from V and 6 bases from J; junction bases left unmatched: 7. In germline, CDR1 is SGHVS, CDR2 FQNEAQ. The CDR3 covers 15 residues. The CDR3 DNA reads as TGTGCCAGCAGCTTAGCAACAGGGGGTCGCAGCGAGCAGTACTTC. Translating gives CASSLATGGRSEQYF.

This clone showed up just a few times. This chain connects TRBV29-1 to TRBJ2-5; TRBD1 might be the D (6 bases). Germline lookup yields CDR1 SQVTM and CDR2 ANQGSEA. The CDR3 length is 12 residues. Deletions cut 7 bases from V and 5 bases from J, with 14 bases between. The CDR3 loop is CSGNRAGETQYF. CDR3 in DNA: TGCAGCGGAAACAGGGCTGGGGAGACCCAGTACTTC.

The chain links TRBV11-2 to TRBJ2-2; no definite D call. V lost 1 base to trimming and J lost 8 bases, with 14 bases between them. The CDR3 sequence is 15 residues long. The V gene's germline CDR1 is SGHAT and CDR2 FQNNGV. In DNA, the CDR3 is TGTGCCAGCAGCTTAGTAACCCGGTTGGGAGGGGAGCTGTTTTTT. It encodes CASSLVTRLGGELFF. Supplemented by reference TRBV11-2 and TRBJ2-2, the full variable domain reads EAGVAQSPRYKIIEKRQSVAFWCNPISGHATLYWYQQILGQGPKLLIQFQNNGVVDDSQLPKDRFSAERLKGVDSTLKIQPAKLEDSAVYLCASSLVTRLGGELFFGEGSRLTVL.

This clone was detected a few times. V usage is TRBV7-2 and J usage is TRBJ1-3; 7 bases fit TRBD1. The trim removed 5 bases at V and 0 bases at J, leaving 1 base unmatched. The germline gives CDR1 SGHTA, CDR2 FQGNSA. CDR3 length: 14 residues. This chain's CDR3 is CASSAGGSGNTIYF. CDR3 DNA sequence: TGTGCCAGCAGCGCAGGGGGCTCTGGAAACACCATATATTTT.

Only a few counts were recorded for this clone. The V call is TRBV7-9, the J call TRBJ1-6; 8 nucleotides align to TRBD1. Germline loops: CDR1 SEHNR, CDR2 FQNEAQ (reference sequence). V shed 4 bases and J 0 bases; nucleotides not matched to a gene: 5. The CDR3 runs to 17 residues. The CDR3 sequence: CASSSRTGSSYNSPLHF. Here the CDR3 DNA reads TGTGCCAGCAGCTCAAGGACAGGGAGCTCCTATAATTCACCCCTCCACTTT.

The V and J genes are TRBV19 and TRBJ2-5; tentative D call: TRBD2 (6 bases). CDR1 LNHDA and CDR2 SQIVND come from the germline V gene (reference sequence). The ends were cut back, 3 bases at V and 5 bases at J, with 16 bases in the middle. CDR3 length equals 15 residues. The chain's CDR3 is CASSISRGGGETQYF. The CDR3 DNA reads as TGTGCCAGTAGTATTTCTAGGGGCGGAGGGGAGACCCAGTACTTC.

The sample holds a few counts of this clone. The chain links TRBV25-1 to TRBJ1-3; 8 nucleotides agree with TRBD1. The V and J ends lost 5 bases and 2 bases, in that order; junction bases with no gene match: 14. The CDR3 spans 18 residues. Germline loops: CDR1 MGHDK, CDR2 SYGVNS. The CDR3 sequence is CASSLNGPGQEAGNTIYF. The CDR3 region has the DNA TGTGCCAGCAGTCTGAATGGCCCGGGACAGGAAGCTGGAAACACCATATATTTT.

In this sample, this clone turned up a few times. V is TRBV29-1 and J is TRBJ1-5; D gene uncertain. The V gene lost 0 bases and the J gene lost 2 bases, with 8 bases spanning the gap. CDR1 is SQVTM, CDR2 ANQGSEA, per germline. There are 14 residues in the CDR3. The CDR3 DNA is TGCAGCGTTGAAGATGGTCTCGGCAATCAGCCCCAGCATTTT. It specifies CSVEDGLGNQPQHF.

This chain connects TRBV18 to TRBJ1-1, with D hard to call. V lost 0 bases to trimming and J lost 6 bases, with 8 bases between them. Germline V CDR1 and CDR2: KGHSH, LQKENI. There are 13 residues in the CDR3. The DNA for the CDR3 is TGTGCCAGCTCACCACCGAACGACGCTGAAGCTTTCTTT. Encoded protein: CASSPPNDAEAFF.

This clone was seen only a few times. Here the CDR3 DNA reads TGTGCCTGGAGTGTAGTAGGTCAAGAGACCCAGTACTTC. Residues: CAWSVVGQETQYF. The genes are TRBV30 and TRBJ2-5; D uncertain. The germline V and J ends were trimmed by 0 bases and 2 bases, with 7 bases remaining between them. Germline V gene data show CDR1 as GTSNPN and CDR2 as SVGIG (reference sequence). CDR3 length: 13 amino acids.